These 8 T cell receptor beta chains were all obtained from the same sample, sequenced in a study of blood T cells in healthy people across ages. Alongside a J-beta primer mix, a sample-barcoded 5' primer served in a second PCR lasting roughly 7 to 12 cycles. One entry per CDR3 protein results from TCRdb running MiXCR on the 5' RACE reads. The table records hundreds of thousands of distinct CDR3 sequences, 40% to 50% of them present only once. The sample was blood. These receptors came from a man between 60 and 75 years old in good health.

The chain employs TRBV27 and TRBJ2-7, with D hard to call. The CDR3 covers 14 residues. Germline V gives CDR1 MNHEY, CDR2 SMNVEV (reference sequence). Trimming cost V 0 bases and J 2 bases, with 8 bases left between them. DNA of the CDR3: TGTGCCAGCAGTTTATCAGGCCTAACCTACGAGCAGTACTTC. As protein: CASSLSGLTYEQYF.

This chain links TRBV6-5 with TRBJ1-2; D gene uncertain. V gave up 7 bases and J gave up 4 bases, with 7 bases separating them. Germline V gene lookup returns CDR1 MNHEY and CDR2 SVGAGI. The CDR3 runs 11 residues. CDR3 DNA sequence: TGTGCCAGCAAGAAGGGCTATGGCTACACCTTC. Translated, it gives CASKKGYGYTF.

The chain is built from TRBV10-3 and TRBJ1-2, with no clear D. CDR3 length equals 13 residues. Trimming left V 8 bases short and J 0 bases short, with 10 bases between. Germline CDR1 and CDR2: ENHRY and SYGVKD. CDR3 in DNA: TGTGCCATCCGACCCAGTGCTAACTATGGCTACACCTTC. This gives the protein CAIRPSANYGYTF.

The sample holds a few counts of this clonotype. The chain carries TRBV20-1 and TRBJ1-2, with 10 bases fitting TRBD1. The CDR3 spans 13 residues. The J segment lost 3 bases and the V segment lost 5 bases, leaving 3 bases of the junction unmatched. Looked up from germline, CDR1 is DFQATT and CDR2 is SNEGSKA (reference sequence). The CDR3 region is CSAAGTGDYGYTF. The CDR3 DNA follows: TGCAGTGCTGCCGGGACAGGGGACTATGGCTACACCTTC.

The CDR3 sequence is CASSAGTSIYNEQFF. CDR3 bases: TGTGCCAGCTCAGCCGGGACTAGCATTTACAATGAGCAGTTCTTC. The rearrangement joins TRBV18 to TRBJ2-1, with 9 bases fitting TRBD2. The CDR3 has 15 residues. Looked up from germline, CDR1 is KGHSH and CDR2 is LQKENI. The V gene end was trimmed by 5 bases and the J gene end by 4 bases; junction bases not matched to a gene: 6.

The chain is built from TRBV5-6 and TRBJ2-5, with a weak D call TRBD2 (6 bases). The CDR3 totals 16 residues. The germline V gene has CDR1 SGHDT and CDR2 YYEEEE. V was shortened by 3 bases and J by 1 base, with 16 bases between the two germline ends. The chain's CDR3 is CASSSAGPGGQETQYF. CDR3 nucleotides: TGTGCCAGCAGCTCCGCGGGGCCCGGCGGCCAAGAGACCCAGTACTTC.

This clonotype was counted only a few times. This CDR3 is CSASAERSGGGYTF. CDR3 sequence (DNA): TGCAGTGCTAGTGCTGAGCGCAGTGGTGGGGGCTACACCTTC. The V gene is TRBV20-1, the J gene TRBJ1-2; D remains ambiguous. The CDR3 is made up of 14 amino acids. CDR1 is DFQATT and CDR2 is SNEGSKA in the germline V gene (reference sequence). The ends were cut back, 3 bases at V and 8 bases at J, with 19 bases in the middle.

The chain has TRBV7-9 and TRBJ1-1; TRBD1 might be the D (5 bases). The CDR3 runs to 15 residues. Trimming removed 0 bases at V and 5 bases at J, with 13 bases between. Germline CDR1 and CDR2: SEHNR and FQNEAQ (reference sequence). This chain's CDR3 is CASSLASGVGTEAFF. DNA for the CDR3: TGTGCCAGCAGCTTAGCGTCGGGGGTGGGTACTGAAGCTTTCTTT.